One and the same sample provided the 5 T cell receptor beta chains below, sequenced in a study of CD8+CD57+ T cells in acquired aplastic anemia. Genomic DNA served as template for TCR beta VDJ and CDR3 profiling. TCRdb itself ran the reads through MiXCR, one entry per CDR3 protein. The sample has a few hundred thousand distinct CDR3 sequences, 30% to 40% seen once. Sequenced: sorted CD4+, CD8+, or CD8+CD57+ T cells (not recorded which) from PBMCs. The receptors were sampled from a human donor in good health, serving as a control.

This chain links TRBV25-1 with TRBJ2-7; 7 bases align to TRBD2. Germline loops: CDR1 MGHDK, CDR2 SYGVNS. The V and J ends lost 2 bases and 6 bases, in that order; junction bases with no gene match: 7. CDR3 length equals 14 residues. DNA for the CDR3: TGTGCCAGCAGTGAAGCGGGAGAGGCCTCCGAGCAGTACTTC. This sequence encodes CASSEAGEASEQYF.

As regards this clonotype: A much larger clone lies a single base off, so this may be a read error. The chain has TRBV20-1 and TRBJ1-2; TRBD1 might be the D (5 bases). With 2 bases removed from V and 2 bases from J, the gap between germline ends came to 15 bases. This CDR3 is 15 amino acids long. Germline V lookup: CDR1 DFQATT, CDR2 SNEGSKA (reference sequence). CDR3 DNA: TGCAGTGCTAGATTACTTCCCGGGGGGAACTATGGCTACACCTTC. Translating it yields CSARLLPGGNYGYTF.

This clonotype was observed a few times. The CDR3 sequence: CASSRFRLLGNTEAFF. DNA for the CDR3: TGTGCCAGCAGCCGATTCCGCCTTTTGGGAAACACTGAAGCTTTCTTT. This chain joins TRBV3-1 and TRBJ1-1; D unresolved. The germline V and J ends were trimmed by 4 bases and 2 bases, with 17 bases remaining between them. This CDR3 spans 16 amino acids. In germline, CDR1 is LGHDT, CDR2 YNNKEL (reference sequence).

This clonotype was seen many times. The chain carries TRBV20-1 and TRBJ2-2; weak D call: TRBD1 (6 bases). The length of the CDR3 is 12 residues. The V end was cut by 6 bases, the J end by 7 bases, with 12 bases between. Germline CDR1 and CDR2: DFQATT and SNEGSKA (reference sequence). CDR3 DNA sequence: TGCAGTGCGGCACAGGGTATCGGGGAGCTGTTTTTT. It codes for CSAAQGIGELFF.

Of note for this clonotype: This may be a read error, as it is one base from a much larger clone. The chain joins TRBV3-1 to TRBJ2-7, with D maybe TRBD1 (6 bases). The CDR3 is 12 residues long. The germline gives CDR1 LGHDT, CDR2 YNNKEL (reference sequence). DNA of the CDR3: TGTGCCAGCAGCCCGCAGGACAGTAAGCGCTCTTTC. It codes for CASSPQDSKRSF.